This TCR beta chain was sequenced in a study of technical replicates of blood from a handful of donors. Produced via immunoSEQ multiplex PCR; TCRdb's table is partial and in-frame only. In the table there are approximately 59,000 clones, around 85% of which are singletons. The CDR3 has 17 residues. CDR1 SGHTA and CDR2 FQGTGA come from the germline V gene. V was shortened by 2 bases and J by 7 bases, with 21 bases between the two germline ends. This TCR came from a human donor in good health. Some clones in this sample may be carry-over from other donors' samples. Specimen: PBMCs. The chain couples TRBV7-3 to TRBJ2-1; D might be TRBD2 (6 bases). CDR3 DNA sequence: TGTGCCAGCAGCTTATATTCCGGAGGGCCAGGAGAGAATGAGCAGTTCTTC. Encoded protein: CASSLYSGGPGENEQFF.